Each of the 18 T cell receptor beta chains below was sequenced from the same sample in a study of immune cell composition in non-small cell lung cancer. Some clones are missing from TCRdb's copy, which holds only in-frame ones; the method was immunoSEQ multiplex PCR. This sample has over 6,000 clones; 70% to 90% occur once, and the top ten carry over 9%. Normal lung was sampled as far from the tumour as possible, at least 3 cm. Sequenced: non-adjacent lung tissue. The receptors derive from a human donor with non-small cell lung cancer.

CDR3 coding DNA: TGTGCCAGCAGCTTGTTACTAGCGGGGGGTCCGAGCTCCTACAATGAGCAGTTCTTC. Protein product: CASSLLLAGGPSSYNEQFF. The rearrangement uses TRBV5-6 and TRBJ2-1; 12 positions match TRBD2. The germline V gene encodes CDR1 SGHDT and CDR2 YYEEEE. V gave up 1 base and J gave up 0 bases; unmatched junction bases: 8. The CDR3 totals 19 residues.

The chain recombines TRBV4-1 with TRBJ1-1; no definite D call. This CDR3 spans 13 amino acids. V lost 0 bases, J lost 3 bases, and 5 bases lay in between. Germline-derived CDR1 and CDR2 are MGHRA and YSYEKL. CDR3 nucleotides: TGCGCCAGCAGCCAAGATGCGTACACTGAAGCTTTCTTT. Translation gives CASSQDAYTEAFF.

V gene TRBV5-6 combines with J gene TRBJ2-1; 10 bases line up with TRBD1. V was pared by 4 bases and J by 7 bases, with 17 bases of the junction left unmatched. CDR1 SGHDT and CDR2 YYEEEE come from the germline V gene. The CDR3 spans 18 residues. The CDR3 sequence is CASSIPGQGSPERNEQFF. DNA of the CDR3: TGTGCCAGCAGCATCCCGGGACAGGGGTCTCCCGAGAGGAATGAGCAGTTCTTC.

The chain has TRBV7-2 and TRBJ1-5, with D possibly TRBD1 on 5 matching bases. This CDR3 is 15 amino acids long. Germline V gene sequence: CDR1 SGHTA, CDR2 FQGNSA. The germline V and J ends were trimmed by 1 base and 3 bases, with 10 bases remaining between them. CDR3 residues: CASSLESGFNQPQHF. The CDR3, as DNA: TGTGCCAGCAGCTTAGAGTCAGGGTTCAATCAGCCCCAGCATTTT.

This clone was detected only a few times. The chain carries TRBV6-4 and TRBJ2-3; D is perhaps TRBD1 or TRBD2 (5 bases each). The CDR3 sequence is 14 residues long. The germline CDR1 and CDR2 sequences are MRHNA and SNTAGT. Trimming removed 9 bases from V and 6 bases from J, with 19 bases in between. Here the CDR3 reads CASSEGPAADTQYF. The CDR3 DNA reads TGTGCCAGTTCAGAGGGGCCGGCTGCGGATACGCAGTATTTT.

The J gene is TRBJ2-2, the V gene TRBV9, with D hard to call. The germline CDR1 and CDR2 sequences are SGDLS and YYNGEE. The CDR3 sequence is 15 residues long. V shed 0 bases and J shed 2 bases, with 8 bases lying between them. This CDR3 reads CASSVALPNTGELFF. CDR3 nucleotide sequence: TGTGCCAGCAGCGTAGCTCTGCCTAACACCGGGGAGCTGTTTTTT.

This clone ranks as large. The chain has TRBV4-3 and TRBJ2-7; 10 positions agree with TRBD2. Germline V gene lookup returns CDR1 LGHNA and CDR2 YSLEER. V trimming: 2 bases; J trimming: 5 bases; junction bases outside the gene matches: 6. This CDR3 region has 15 residues. The CDR3: CASSQSTSGDDEQYF. CDR3 nucleotide sequence: TGCGCCAGCAGCCAATCTACTAGCGGGGACGACGAGCAGTACTTC.

The rearrangement uses TRBV5-4 and TRBJ2-7, with D tentatively TRBD2 (5 bases). The CDR3 covers 15 residues. V lost 2 bases to trimming and J lost 3 bases, with 15 bases between them. Germline V gene lookup returns CDR1 SGHNT and CDR2 YYREEE (reference sequence). The CDR3 DNA follows: TGTGCCAGCAGCTTTGGACGGACTCCGGGCTACGAGCAGTACTTC. As protein: CASSFGRTPGYEQYF.

J is TRBJ1-2 and V is TRBV5-4, with 11 bases matching TRBD1. Germline assignment: CDR1 SGHNT and CDR2 YYREEE (reference sequence). V was clipped by 4 bases and J by 7 bases; unmatched bases: 9. The CDR3 runs 15 residues. CDR3 DNA: TGTGCCAGCAGCCCCCTCCCCGGGACAGGGGGTGGCTACACCTTC. This gives the protein CASSPLPGTGGGYTF.

V and J are TRBV10-2 and TRBJ1-1; tentatively, D is TRBD1 (5 bases). With 4 bases removed from V and 0 bases from J, the gap between germline ends came to 15 bases. In germline, CDR1 is WSHSY, CDR2 SAAADI. The CDR3 consists of 16 residues. The CDR3 nucleotides read TGCGCCAGCAGTGGGACGGGGCACCTCATGAACACTGAAGCTTTCTTT. This translates into CASSGTGHLMNTEAFF.

The V gene is TRBV4-2, the J gene TRBJ2-7, with D perhaps matching TRBD1 (8 bases). Deletions cut 3 bases from V and 0 bases from J, with 18 bases between. Germline loops: CDR1 LGHNA, CDR2 YNFKEQ. The CDR3 is made up of 17 amino acids. CDR3 amino acids: CASSHDPGGQVSYEQYF. In DNA form, the CDR3 reads TGTGCCAGCAGCCATGACCCGGGGGGACAGGTCTCCTACGAGCAGTACTTC.

Turning to this clone: The junction and the germline gene differ at one end; a read error may be behind it. The V gene is TRBV5-1, the J gene TRBJ1-3, with D unresolved. Germline assignment: CDR1 SGHRS and CDR2 YFSETQ. The CDR3 is 14 amino acids. Written as DNA, the CDR3 is TGCGCCAGCAGCTTAGAGCGCCCTGGGAACACCATATATTTT. It is translated as CASSLERPGNTIYF.

The rearrangement uses TRBV4-3 and TRBJ2-7; D tentatively reads TRBD1 or TRBD2 (5 bases each). This CDR3 comprises 13 residues. The V gene's germline CDR1 is LGHNA and CDR2 YSLEER. V shed 0 bases and J shed 6 bases, with 9 bases lying between them. CDR3 DNA: TGCGCCAGCAGCCAAGAAACGGGGACCGAGCAGTACTTC. Protein product: CASSQETGTEQYF.

V is TRBV19 and J is TRBJ1-2; 11 bases are a match to TRBD1. After removal of 6 bases from V and 4 bases from J, the junction contained 4 bases not matched to a gene. CDR3 length equals 14 residues. CDR1 is LNHDA, CDR2 SQIVND, per germline (reference sequence). Written as DNA, the CDR3 is TGTGCCAGTAGGGACAGGGGGCTATCCTATGGCTACACCTTC. This codes for CASRDRGLSYGYTF.

In this sample, this clone turned up once. The CDR3 bases are TGTGCCAGCTCACCGGACACAAACTCTGGAAACACCATATATTTT. Its translation is CASSPDTNSGNTIYF. The V and J genes are TRBV18 and TRBJ1-3; tentatively, D is TRBD1 (5 bases). Germline V lookup: CDR1 KGHSH, CDR2 LQKENI. This CDR3 region has 15 residues. V shed 3 bases and J shed 0 bases, with 9 bases lying between them.

The rearrangement joins TRBV11-2 to TRBJ2-5, with 12 positions matching TRBD1. The CDR3 has 16 amino acids. The germline V gene encodes CDR1 SGHAT and CDR2 FQNNGV. With 0 bases clipped from V and 5 bases from J, the junction kept 4 bases outside the gene matches. The CDR3 loop is CASSLEGQGAWETQYF. Written as DNA, the CDR3 is TGTGCCAGCAGCTTAGAGGGACAGGGGGCTTGGGAGACCCAGTACTTC.

V is TRBV7-3 and J is TRBJ2-3, with 11 bases identical to TRBD2. Germline-derived CDR1 and CDR2 are SGHTA and FQGTGA. This CDR3 is built from 15 residues. J lost 3 bases, V lost 6 bases, and 5 bases had no gene match. CDR3 sequence: CASSSGLAGTDTQYF. The CDR3 DNA reads TGTGCCAGCAGTTCCGGACTAGCGGGTACAGATACGCAGTATTTT.

The genes are TRBV28 and TRBJ1-1; D gene unclear. The CDR3 extends over 12 amino acids. The germline CDR1 and CDR2 sequences are MDHEN and SYDVKM. The germline V and J ends were trimmed by 2 bases and 1 base, with 2 bases remaining between them. CDR3 nucleotide sequence: TGTGCCAGCAGTTTACAGAACACTGAAGCTTTCTTT. This codes for CASSLQNTEAFF.